The T cell receptor (beta chain) described here comes from a study of blood T cell repertoires in COVID-19. About the research overall: Spain, Italy and the United States supplied samples that represented acute and convalescent COVID-19. Nucleic acid was either cDNA or gDNA, and it came from T cells, B-cell-depleted T cells, or PBMCs.

How the authors handled the data: Nucleated cell number was recorded as an estimate derived from reference gene primer amplification. Here immunoSEQ multiplex PCR was the method, and the copy in TCRdb shows in-frame clones only, minus some. The DNA was the basis for D and trimming; V, J and clone size are from that table. The table shows approximately 100,000 clones, with 70% to 90% occurring only once. Trimming took 5 bases from V and 2 from J; bases not matched to a gene: 8. The CDR3 extends over 16 amino acids. Germline CDR1 SGHNT, CDR2 YENEEA. The V gene is TRBV11-3, the J gene TRBJ2-5; 10 bases align to TRBD2. The specimen was peripheral blood. The receptor's source is a woman in her sixties with acute or convalescent COVID-19. This chain's CDR3 is CASSKRVTSGQETQYF. CDR3 DNA: TGTGCCAGCAGCAAAAGGGTGACTAGCGGGCAAGAGACCCAGTACTTC.